This is a list of T cell receptor beta chains from one sample in a study of STAT3 mutations in large granular lymphocyte leukemia. Clones were read by immunoSEQ multiplex PCR, and TCRdb kept only the in-frame ones, dropping some. This sample carries 30,000 to 45,000 clones, over 75% of them seen once, and the ten largest clones take 0.35% to 0.55%. The sample comprised PBMCs. These receptors originate from a human donor with T large granular lymphocyte leukemia. Some clones in this sample may be carry-over from other donors' samples. CDR3s include the opening cysteine and the closing phenylalanine or tryptophan. The order of the fields is clone size, V gene, D gene, J gene, CDR3 DNA, CDR3 protein. D genes are given only for firm matches. Size tells how often a clone was seen (once, few, many) or the class of an expanded clone, and some rows leave it out.

abundance: -
v_gene: TRBV6-6
d_gene: TRBD1
j_gene: TRBJ1-6
CDR3nt: TGTGCCAGCAGAGCTGGACAGGGACCCTTGGCCCTCCACTTT
CDR3aa: CASRAGQGPLALHF

abundance: -
v_gene: TRBV14
d_gene: -
j_gene: TRBJ2-7
CDR3nt: TGTGCCAGCAGCAGAGACTACGAGCAGTACTTC
CDR3aa: CASSRDYEQYF

abundance: -
v_gene: TRBV5-4
d_gene: TRBD2
j_gene: TRBJ2-2
CDR3nt: TGTGCCAGCAGTTCGCGGGGGACTACGAACACCGGGGAGCTGTTTTTT
CDR3aa: CASSSRGTTNTGELFF

abundance: -
v_gene: TRBV9
d_gene: TRBD1
j_gene: TRBJ1-1
CDR3nt: TGTGCCAGCAGCGTAGAGGGACAGCCGTGGGCTGAAGCTTTCTTT
CDR3aa: CASSVEGQPWAEAFF

abundance: -
v_gene: TRBV9
d_gene: TRBD2
j_gene: TRBJ2-1
CDR3nt: TGTGCCAGCAGCGGGACTAGCCGGAATGAGCAGTTCTTC
CDR3aa: CASSGTSRNEQFF

abundance: few
v_gene: TRBV19
d_gene: -
j_gene: TRBJ1-6
CDR3nt: TGTGCCAGTAGTATAGTGGGGGCCCAATCACCCCTCCACTTT
CDR3aa: CASSIVGAQSPLHF

abundance: -
v_gene: TRBV30
d_gene: TRBD1
j_gene: TRBJ1-4
CDR3nt: TGTGCCTGGAGTGCGAGCAGGGGGCCACGGGACGAAAAACTGTTTTTT
CDR3aa: CAWSASRGPRDEKLFF

abundance: -
v_gene: TRBV5-6
d_gene: -
j_gene: TRBJ2-5
CDR3nt: TGTGCCAGCAGCTTGCGGCTGGGATTAGAGACCCAGTACTTC
CDR3aa: CASSLRLGLETQYF

abundance: few
v_gene: TRBV6-5
d_gene: -
j_gene: TRBJ1-1
CDR3nt: TGTGCCAGCAGTTACTCTTCTGGGGTCATGAACACTGAAGCTTTCTTT
CDR3aa: CASSYSSGVMNTEAFF

abundance: -
v_gene: TRBV28
d_gene: -
j_gene: TRBJ1-5
CDR3nt: TGTGCCAGCAGTTACCCAGGGATTAAAAATCAGCCCCAGCATTTT
CDR3aa: CASSYPGIKNQPQHF

abundance: -
v_gene: TRBV10-2
d_gene: TRBD1
j_gene: TRBJ1-2
CDR3nt: TGCGCCAGCAGTGAGATCAGGGGGACGCCTAACTATGGCTACACCTTC
CDR3aa: CASSEIRGTPNYGYTF